Following are 19 T cell receptor beta chains from one sample sequenced in a study of blood T cell repertoires in COVID-19. Some clones are missing from TCRdb's copy, which holds only in-frame ones; the method was immunoSEQ multiplex PCR. The sample lists about 140,000 clones, 60% to 80% seen once, with 2.5% to 3% in the top ten. Sequencing input: PBMCs or T cells enriched from blood (not recorded which). The receptor source for this set is a woman aged 45-59 years who had recovered from COVID-19.

The rearrangement uses TRBV28 and TRBJ1-5, with D hard to call. V lost 6 bases, J lost 5 bases, and 14 bases lay in between. CDR1 is MDHEN and CDR2 is SYDVKM in the germline V gene. The CDR3 covers 14 residues. The CDR3 spells CASSFGEGDQPQHF. As DNA, the CDR3 is TGTGCCAGCAGCTTCGGGGAGGGAGATCAGCCCCAGCATTTT.

The chain couples TRBV3-1 (or the pseudogene TRBV3-2) to TRBJ1-2; D remains unclear. The CDR3 runs to 14 residues. Germline CDR1 is LGHDT and CDR2 is YNNKEL (reference sequence). V was pared by 0 bases and J by 4 bases, with 9 bases between. In DNA form, the CDR3 reads TGTGCCAGCAGCCAAGATGGGAGGCCCTATGGCTACACCTTC. Residues: CASSQDGRPYGYTF.

The chain uses TRBV11-2 and TRBJ2-7; tentative D call: TRBD1 (6 bases). Germline lookup yields CDR1 SGHAT and CDR2 FQNNGV. V lost 5 bases, J lost 3 bases, and 14 bases lay in between. The CDR3 consists of 14 residues. In nucleotides, the CDR3 is TGTGCCAGCAGCCGGGGCCGGGACATCTACGAGCAGTACTTC. It encodes CASSRGRDIYEQYF.

The chain uses TRBV7-9 and TRBJ1-4; 8 bases fit TRBD1. V shed 4 bases, J shed 7 bases, and the junction held 8 bases outside the gene matches. The CDR3 totals 15 residues. Looked up from germline, CDR1 is SEHNR and CDR2 is FQNEAQ (reference sequence). The CDR3 spells CASSSQGGEREKLFF. The CDR3 nucleotides are TGTGCCAGCAGCTCACAGGGGGGCGAGCGTGAAAAACTGTTTTTT.

In this sample, this clone turned up once. The chain recombines TRBV5-4 with TRBJ2-3; D perhaps matches TRBD2 (5 bases). CDR1 and CDR2 (germline): SGHNT, YYREEE (reference sequence). The CDR3 has 13 amino acids. V lost 0 bases, J lost 9 bases, and 11 bases lay in between. The CDR3 bases are TGTGCCAGCAGCTTGGACGCGGGCAACACGCAGTATTTT. The encoded protein is CASSLDAGNTQYF.

The V gene is TRBV2, the J gene TRBJ2-7, with D possibly TRBD1 on 5 matching bases. Germline values: CDR1 SNHLY, CDR2 FYNNEI. Trimming stripped 7 bases from V and 1 base from J, with 11 bases between. The CDR3 loop spans 13 amino acids. As DNA, the CDR3 is TGTGCCAGCACCTACTGGACATCCTACGAGCAGTACTTC. Its translation is CASTYWTSYEQYF. Full variable domain (rest looked up from reference TRBV2 and TRBJ2-7): EPEVTQTPSHQVTQMGQEVILRCVPISNHLYFYWYRQILGQKVEFLVSFYNNEISEKSEIFDDQFSVERPDGSNFTLKIRSTKLEDSAMYFCASTYWTSYEQYFGPGTRLTVT.

This chain uses TRBV6-5 with TRBJ2-7; tentatively, D is TRBD2 (7 bases). The CDR3 is made up of 14 amino acids. The V and J ends lost 2 bases and 7 bases respectively, with 15 bases between them. Germline V gene sequence: CDR1 MNHEY, CDR2 SVGAGI. DNA of the CDR3: TGTGCCAGCAGTTACGTGGGGGGGGCCAGGGAGCAGTACTTC. It codes for CASSYVGGAREQYF.

The J gene is TRBJ2-3, the V gene TRBV5-4; 10 nucleotides line up with TRBD2. The CDR3 is 17 residues long. V lost 3 bases to trimming and J lost 2 bases; unmatched junction nucleotides: 9. Per the germline V gene, CDR1 is SGHNT and CDR2 is YYREEE (reference sequence). The CDR3 DNA reads as TGTGCCAGCAGCTCGAGTAGCGGGGGGACTGACACAGATACGCAGTATTTT. As protein: CASSSSSGGTDTDTQYF.

The CDR3 spells CASSLWGEDTQYF. The CDR3, as DNA: TGTGCCAGCAGCCTATGGGGGGAGGATACGCAGTATTTT. The chain links TRBV14 to TRBJ2-3; tentatively, D is TRBD2 (6 bases). This CDR3 has 13 residues. CDR1 and CDR2 from the germline V gene are SGHDN and FVKESK. Trimming cost V 4 bases and J 6 bases, with 11 bases left between them.

The chain joins TRBV30 to TRBJ1-6; D is ambiguous. V was cut by 0 bases and J by 7 bases, with 7 bases left in between. The CDR3 is 13 amino acids. Per the germline V gene, CDR1 is GTSNPN and CDR2 is SVGIG (reference sequence). The CDR3 DNA sequence: TGTGCCTGGAGTGTAGGCGGGAATTCACCCCTCCACTTT. It codes for CAWSVGGNSPLHF.

The chain uses TRBV25-1 and TRBJ2-7; TRBD1 might be the D (5 bases). Deletions cut 11 bases from V and 1 base from J, with 15 bases between. Germline V gene sequence: CDR1 MGHDK, CDR2 SYGVNS. The CDR3 totals 13 residues. CDR3 amino acids: CAARADTSYEQYF. In DNA form, the CDR3 reads TGTGCCGCCAGGGCGGATACGTCCTACGAGCAGTACTTC.

The V and J genes are TRBV10-3 and TRBJ1-1; D is ambiguous. The CDR3 sequence is 13 residues long. The ends were cut back, 6 bases at V and 1 base at J, with 9 bases in the middle. Per germline, CDR1 ENHRY and CDR2 SYGVKD. CDR3 coding DNA: TGTGCCATCAGGAATGTCGGGAACACTGAAGCTTTCTTT. It specifies CAIRNVGNTEAFF.

This clone was seen only once. The chain employs TRBV29-1 and TRBJ1-4, with D possibly matching TRBD1 (5 bases). V shed 7 bases and J shed 7 bases, with 13 bases lying between them. Germline lookup yields CDR1 SQVTM and CDR2 ANQGSEA. This CDR3 has 12 amino acids. CDR3 coding DNA: TGCAGCGGTGGAGGCGGGGGTGAAAAACTGTTTTTT. Translating gives CSGGGGGEKLFF.

On this clone itself: Distinct nucleotide sequences in the sample also encode this CDR3. The rearrangement links TRBV19 to TRBJ1-5; tentative D call: TRBD1 (5 bases). The CDR3 is 15 amino acids. The V and J ends lost 3 bases and 0 bases respectively, with 9 bases between them. Germline V CDR1 and CDR2: LNHDA, SQIVND (reference sequence). In DNA form, the CDR3 reads TGTGCCAGTAGTATTGGACAAGGTAGCAATCAGCCCCAGCATTTT. Protein sequence: CASSIGQGSNQPQHF.

The chain employs TRBV28 and TRBJ2-7; D gene unclear. CDR3 length: 10 residues. V was shortened by 7 bases and J by 5 bases, with 6 bases between the two germline ends. CDR1 and CDR2 (germline): MDHEN, SYDVKM. The CDR3: CASNGDEQYF. The CDR3 DNA follows: TGTGCCAGCAATGGAGACGAGCAGTACTTC.

The chain joins TRBV10-3 to TRBJ2-5, with D hard to call. The CDR3 is 12 amino acids. Trimming stripped 6 bases from V and 5 bases from J, with 10 bases between. Germline-derived CDR1 and CDR2 are ENHRY and SYGVKD. This CDR3 reads CAIRSGGETQYF. The CDR3 DNA reads TGTGCCATCAGATCAGGTGGCGAGACCCAGTACTTC.

J is TRBJ1-4 and V is TRBV18, with 10 bases that match TRBD1. The CDR3 has 14 residues. V shed 6 bases and J 8 bases; nucleotides not matched to a gene: 6. Germline CDR1 is KGHSH and CDR2 is LQKENI. The CDR3 loop reads CASSSGTGVEKLFF. CDR3 coding DNA: TGTGCCAGCTCCTCCGGGACAGGGGTCGAAAAACTGTTTTTT.

CDR3 amino acids: CASNSGGSYNEQFF. CDR3 coding DNA: TGTGCCAGCAACTCAGGGGGCTCCTACAATGAGCAGTTCTTC. This chain connects TRBV5-4 to TRBJ2-1; 7 nucleotides align to TRBD1. Germline-derived CDR1 and CDR2 are SGHNT and YYREEE (reference sequence). CDR3 length: 14 residues. The ends lost 6 bases at V and 0 bases at J; junction bases unmatched: 3.

This clone showed up many times. The chain recombines TRBV7-3 with TRBJ2-1, with D possibly matching TRBD2 (6 bases). The V gene's germline CDR1 is SGHTA and CDR2 FQGTGA. The CDR3 spans 17 residues. Deletions cut 5 bases from V and 1 base from J, with 18 bases between. In DNA form, the CDR3 reads TGTGCCAGCAGCCCCGCCCGGGCGGGGAATTCCTACAATGAGCAGTTCTTC. Translation gives CASSPARAGNSYNEQFF. The full variable domain, with the rest looked up from reference TRBV7-3 and TRBJ2-1, is GAGVSQTPSNKVTEKGKYVELRCDPISGHTALYWYRQSLGQGPEFLIYFQGTGAADDSGLPNDRFFAVRPEGSVSTLKIQRTERGDSAVYLCASSPARAGNSYNEQFFGPGTRLTVL.